This T cell receptor (beta chain) was observed in a study of blood T cell repertoires in COVID-19. V lost 5 bases and J 4 bases, leaving 8 bases between the germline ends. The germline V gene has CDR1 KGHDR and CDR2 SFDVKD. The CDR3 totals 13 residues. This table comes from immunoSEQ multiplex PCR, and its TCRdb copy is limited to in-frame clones, with some not included. Here the sample spans about 190,000 clones, roughly 86% being singletons. This sequence joins TRBV24-1 and TRBJ2-1; TRBD2 might be the D (5 bases). The sequence was collected from a woman aged 25 to 39 who had recovered from COVID-19. The sequenced sample was PBMCs or T cells enriched from blood (not recorded which). The CDR3 spells CATSVGGYNEQFF. CDR3 DNA: TGTGCCACCAGTGTAGGAGGTTACAATGAGCAGTTCTTC.